Below are 3 T cell receptor beta chains sequenced from a single sample in a study of breast tumors, draining lymph nodes, adjacent tissues. The lymph nodes were axillary draining lymph nodes from breast cancer patients. MiXCR, run by TCRdb on the multiplex PCR reads, gives a single entry per CDR3 protein. The data show about 120,000 distinct CDR3 sequences, with 20% seen just once and roughly 3.5% held by the top ten. The sequencing input was axillary lymph node tissue. The receptor set was obtained from a female donor with breast cancer. Some clones in this sample may be carry-over from other donors' samples.

Many counts were recorded for this clonotype. The CDR3 region is CASSIRDQSYEQYF. Here the CDR3 DNA reads TGTGCCAGTAGTATCAGGGACCAATCCTACGAGCAGTACTTC. V usage is TRBV19 and J usage is TRBJ2-7; D may match TRBD1 or TRBD2 (5 bases each). The CDR3 totals 14 residues. Germline assignment: CDR1 LNHDA and CDR2 SQIVND (reference sequence). Trimming left V 3 bases short and J 1 base short, with 10 bases between.

This clonotype was seen ten or more times. The chain recombines TRBV3-1 with TRBJ2-7, with a possible D match to TRBD1 (5 bases). CDR1 LGHDT and CDR2 YNNKEL come from the germline V gene (reference sequence). This CDR3 has 13 residues. The V gene lost 1 base and the J gene lost 6 bases, with 10 bases spanning the gap. Here the CDR3 reads CASSQVQGGEQYF. CDR3 DNA: TGTGCCAGCAGCCAAGTTCAGGGCGGCGAGCAGTACTTC.

This clonotype showed up many times. The V call is TRBV19, the J call TRBJ1-2; D might be TRBD1 (5 bases). Germline V gene data show CDR1 as LNHDA and CDR2 as SQIVND (reference sequence). Trimming took 7 bases from V and 2 from J, leaving 17 bases between them. The CDR3 contains 15 residues. For the CDR3, the DNA is TGTGCCAGTACCCGATTTGGGGGGGGGAACTATGGCTACACCTTC. Translation: CASTRFGGGNYGYTF.